The rows below give T cell receptor beta chains drawn from one sample of a study of T cell responses to AZD1222 COVID-19 vaccine. TCRdb's copy holds only in-frame clones and misses some; the assay was immunoSEQ multiplex PCR. The sample has about 190,000 clones; approximately 91% are singletons. The source was peripheral blood, collected on day 0 of AZD1222 vaccination. These receptor sequences come from an adult in good health. Both conserved end residues are part of each CDR3. D genes are given only for firm matches. The size field is filled for only some rows; it gives once, few, many or a size class.

D gene | CDR3 length | J gene | clone size | V gene | CDR3 DNA | CDR3 protein
TRBD2 | 16 | TRBJ2-7 | NA | TRBV9 | TGTGCCAGCAGCGTAGAAGGTGCGGGGGGGTTCTACGAGCAGTACTTC | CASSVEGAGGFYEQYF
NA | 14 | TRBJ1-5 | once | TRBV29-1 | TGCAGCGCTGACAGCGATCCTAGCAATCAGCCCCAGCATTTT | CSADSDPSNQPQHF
NA | 18 | TRBJ1-6 | NA | TRBV3-1/TRBV3-2 | TGTGCCAGCAGCAAGGCAGGGGCCGCCCCCCCCGTTAATTCACCCCTCCACTTT | CASSKAGAAPPVNSPLHF
NA | 16 | TRBJ1-2 | NA | TRBV21-1 | TGTGCCAGCAGCAAAGAAGGAGGGGGATGTAGCTATGGCTACACCTTC | CASSKEGGGCSYGYTF
NA | 12 | TRBJ1-1 | few | TRBV3-1/TRBV3-2 | TGTGCCAGCAGCCAAGTGAACACTGAAGCTTTCTTT | CASSQVNTEAFF
TRBD1 | 13 | TRBJ2-5 | NA | TRBV2 | TGTGCCAGTGGACAGGGGACCCGGGAGACCCAGTACTTC | CASGQGTRETQYF
TRBD1 | 14 | TRBJ1-5 | NA | TRBV4-1 | TGCGCCAGCAGCCAAGGGACAGGTTATCAGCCCCAGCATTTT | CASSQGTGYQPQHF
NA | 21 | TRBJ2-7 | once | TRBV21-1 | TGTGCCAGCAGCAAATGGCTAATTTGGGGACTAGCGGAATCAAGCTCCTACGAGCAGTACTTC | CASSKWLIWGLAESSSYEQYF
NA | 11 | TRBJ2-7 | NA | TRBV20-1 | TGCAGTGCGAGCAAAGACCTCGAGCAGTACTTC | CSASKDLEQYF
NA | 14 | TRBJ1-6 | NA | TRBV19 | TGTGCCAGTCACCGGGGGTCGGCCAATTCACCCCTCCACTTT | CASHRGSANSPLHF
TRBD2 | 12 | TRBJ2-5 | NA | TRBV5-1 | TGCGCCAGCGCCCGGGAGGGAGAGACCCAGTACTTC | CASAREGETQYF
NA | 14 | TRBJ2-5 | NA | TRBV19 | TGTGCCAGTAATCCCAGACTGGATCAAGAGACCCAGTACTTC | CASNPRLDQETQYF
TRBD2 | 16 | TRBJ2-5 | NA | TRBV7-9 | TGTGCCAGCAGCTTAGGGTTGGAAGCGGGAGGAGAGACCCAGTACTTC | CASSLGLEAGGETQYF
NA | 12 | TRBJ2-1 | NA | TRBV6-2/TRBV6-3 | TGTGCCAGCAGCAACAGGGTTGACGAGCAGTTCTTC | CASSNRVDEQFF
NA | 14 | TRBJ1-2 | NA | TRBV18 | TGTGCCAGCTCACCTTACGTTGCTAACTATGGCTACACCTTC | CASSPYVANYGYTF
NA | 15 | TRBJ1-3 | NA | TRBV25-1 | TGTGCCAGCAGTAAGGACAGCTCTGGTGGAAACACCATATATTTT | CASSKDSSGGNTIYF
TRBD2 | 16 | TRBJ2-1 | NA | TRBV24-1 | TGTGCCACCAGTGTGGCTAGCGGAAGCTCCTACAATGAGCAGTTCTTC | CATSVASGSSYNEQFF
NA | 15 | TRBJ1-5 | many | TRBV19 | TGTGCCAGTAGGCGCAGAAGGGCCCCGAATCAGCCCCAGCATTTT | CASRRRRAPNQPQHF
NA | 14 | TRBJ2-7 | NA | TRBV7-6 | TGTGCCAGCAGCGGGGGACTGCAATCCTACGAGCAGTACTTC | CASSGGLQSYEQYF
NA | 13 | TRBJ1-1 | NA | TRBV18 | TGTGCCAGCTCATCGACAGGAGACACTGAAGCTTTCTTT | CASSSTGDTEAFF
NA | 15 | TRBJ1-2 | NA | TRBV27 | TGTGCCAGCAGTAACACGGGAACCGCTATCTATGGCTACACCTTC | CASSNTGTAIYGYTF
NA | 14 | TRBJ2-1 | NA | TRBV7-3 | TGTGCCAGCAGCTTATCTGCGGGGGCTGATGAGCAGTTCTTC | CASSLSAGADEQFF
NA | 13 | TRBJ2-3 | NA | TRBV27 | TGTGCCAGCAGTAACGCTAGGACAGATACGCAGTATTTT | CASSNARTDTQYF
NA | 13 | TRBJ2-5 | NA | TRBV16 | TGTGCCATGAAGGAGGAGGGACGGGAGACCCAGTACTTC | CAMKEEGRETQYF
TRBD2 | 15 | TRBJ2-3 | NA | TRBV7-3 | TGTGCCAGCAGCTCCGGGAGGGCCGGCACAGATACGCAGTATTTT | CASSSGRAGTDTQYF
NA | 18 | TRBJ1-6 | NA | TRBV9 | TGTGCCAGCAGCGTAGGTCCAGGGACGAGCTCCTATAATTCACCCCTCCACTTT | CASSVGPGTSSYNSPLHF
NA | 13 | TRBJ2-1 | NA | TRBV29-1 | TGCAGCGTTGCCAATGGGGTTTACAATGAGCAGTTCTTC | CSVANGVYNEQFF
NA | 14 | TRBJ1-1 | NA | TRBV5-6 | TGTGCCAGCAGCCTCGGGGGAGGGGACACTGAAGCTTTCTTT | CASSLGGGDTEAFF
TRBD1 | 13 | TRBJ2-7 | NA | TRBV12-3/TRBV12-4 | TGTGCCAGCAGTTTAGGGACAGGGCGCGAGCAGTACTTC | CASSLGTGREQYF
NA | 15 | TRBJ1-2 | once | TRBV1 | TGCACCAGCAGCCCAAGGACAGGGTCTAACTATGGCTACACCTTC | CTSSPRTGSNYGYTF
TRBD2 | 14 | TRBJ2-1 | NA | TRBV19 | TGTGCCAGTAGTGCTAGCGGGCGATACAATGAGCAGTTCTTC | CASSASGRYNEQFF
NA | 13 | TRBJ2-2 | NA | TRBV12-3/TRBV12-4 | TGTGCCAGCAGAACGACACCGGCCGGGGAGCTGTTTTTT | CASRTTPAGELFF
NA | 14 | TRBJ1-2 | NA | TRBV6-1 | TGTGCCAGCAGTGAAGCGCTAGGATCCTATGGCTACACCTTC | CASSEALGSYGYTF
NA | 21 | TRBJ1-6 | NA | TRBV2 | TGTGCCAGCAGTGAACCCGTCGGGGGGCGGCTCGCAAGCTCCTATAATTCACCCCTCCACTTT | CASSEPVGGRLASSYNSPLHF
NA | 17 | TRBJ2-5 | NA | TRBV5-1 | TGCGCCAGCAGCTTGGGGCAGAGGGCCGGGTCAGGAGAGACCCAGTACTTC | CASSLGQRAGSGETQYF
TRBD1 | 17 | TRBJ1-4 | NA | TRBV6-2/TRBV6-3 | TGTGCCAGCAGTCCCCTGACAGGGAGGGCGGCTAATGAAAAACTGTTTTTT | CASSPLTGRAANEKLFF
TRBD1 | 14 | TRBJ2-7 | NA | TRBV9 | TGTGCCAGCAGCGAGCAGGGGGTTCCCTACGAGCAGTACTTC | CASSEQGVPYEQYF
NA | 14 | TRBJ2-1 | NA | TRBV7-8 | TGTGCCAGTAGGAGTGGGAGATGGGCGCATGAGCAGTTCTTC | CASRSGRWAHEQFF
NA | 16 | TRBJ1-1 | NA | TRBV6-1 | TGTGCCAGCAGTGAAAGGGCAGTGACGGTGAACACTGAAGCTTTCTTT | CASSERAVTVNTEAFF
NA | 17 | TRBJ1-5 | NA | TRBV28 | TGTGCCAGCAGGGCGGCAGGGTTTAGTCGTGACAATCAGCCCCAGCATTTT | CASRAAGFSRDNQPQHF